One T cell receptor (beta chain) is described in this entry. Its antigen is currently not known. No much larger clone exists at a distance of one base, and base qualities are not known. The collaborating institutions used their own protocols to collect whole blood in K2EDTA tubes. For TCRbeta analysis, collaborators shipped samples in one of three forms: frozen whole blood, isolated PBMCs, or DNA extracted from either of those sample types. The CDR3, from cysteine to phenylalanine, totals 13 residues. The read is trimmed to its CDR3 DNA, 39 bases read in frame from base 1. The germline V gene (reference sequence) provides CDR1 LNHDA and CDR2 SQIVND. Germline trimming: 9 bases from V, 5 bases from J; junction bases outside gene matches: 5. The immunoSEQ Assay, a bias-controlled multiplex PCR, was used to amplify TCRbeta CDR3 regions from genomic DNA. As for the original processing: Within the assay, amplification of reference gene primers was used to estimate how many nucleated cells each sample contained. To quantify the absolute abundance of each unique TCRbeta CDR3 rearrangement, sequence reads were collapsed and filtered. For each sample, productive Simpson clonality was calculated as the square root of Simpson's diversity index across productive rearrangements. Drawn from immuneACCESS, this table holds only the in-frame rearrangements with V and J called that TCRdb kept. Clones are partly lost; checked studies trace under half to an unresolved V gene and leave the rest unexplained. The DNA was the basis for D and trimming; V, J and clone size are from that table. This sample comprises roughly 42,000 clones, about 85% of them detected only once. About 4% of the sample rests with the top ten.

The data were taken from a study of blood T cell repertoires in COVID-19 (dated by TCRdb to about 2020). For context, the study as a whole: Collaborator samples came from the United States, Italy and Spain and covered acute and convalescent phases of COVID-19. Samples were obtained from the ongoing ImmuneRACE study (first 160 participants) and from 1,000 to 1,500 subjects provided by 6 global collaborators. HLA class I and class II types, where available, came from metadata supplied by the sample provider rather than from assay-based typing. Sample metadata almost always included a de-identified subject ID, COVID-19 status, age in years and sex. The material from the prospective study consisted of cDNA or gDNA derived from T cells, B-cell-depleted T cells, or PBMCs. The repertoires were released in a freely available public database intended as a resource for research on the immune response to SARS-CoV-2. Deeply sampled blood TCRbeta repertoires from subjects exposed to, actively infected with, or recovered from COVID-19 were included in the dataset.

Overall study outcomes, separate from this receptor: How much clinical and demographic metadata was included differed by source and by participant, and the metadata was provided uncurated.

Recombination linked TRBV19 to TRBJ1-5, with 9 middle bases fitting TRBD1. Sequencing was done on a sample of peripheral blood. This TCR was recovered from a man between 60 and 75 years old with acute or convalescent COVID-19. The sequenced DNA is TGTGCCAGCACCCGGGACAGGGATCAGCCCCAGCATTTT. The translation is CASTRDRDQPQHF.